This T cell receptor beta chain was sequenced in a study of blood T cell repertoires in COVID-19. Study-level information: COVID-19 samples, acute and convalescent, were from the United States, Italy and Spain.

In the original analysis: Reference gene primers were amplified, and this amplification served to estimate nucleated cell counts. TCRdb's table, derived via immunoSEQ multiplex PCR, lists solely in-frame clones and lacks some. Clone size and V and J calls were adopted from that table, with D and trimming inferred from the DNA. The sample records 230,000 or so clones, about four fifths being singletons. Patients at the Seattle site were enrolled during active infection and followed longitudinally. Trimming cost V 8 bases and J 3 bases, with 14 bases left between them. The CDR3 sequence is 14 residues long. Germline V lookup: CDR1 LNHDA, CDR2 SQIVND (reference sequence).

The sample consisted of peripheral blood. The chain recombines TRBV19 with TRBJ1-5; unclear D gene. The sequence was obtained from a woman older than 75 with COVID-19, enrolled during active disease. CDR3 in amino acids: CASRARGNNQPQHF. The CDR3 DNA reads as TGTGCCAGTCGGGCCCGAGGGAACAATCAGCCCCAGCATTTT.